These 3 T cell receptor beta chains originate from one sample sequenced in a study of blood T cells in healthy people across ages. A second roughly 6 to 12 cycle PCR used barcoded and J-beta primers. TCRdb fed the 5' RACE reads into MiXCR, producing one record per CDR3 protein. The sample contains some 640,000 distinct CDR3 sequences, roughly 49% of which appear only once. The specimen sequenced was blood. The receptors stem from a woman aged 55-70 years in good health.

This CDR3 is CASSQGPASAGEPQHF. CDR3 sequence (DNA): TGCGCCAGCAGCCAAGGTCCAGCCAGCGCAGGGGAGCCCCAGCATTTT. The V gene is TRBV4-1, the J gene TRBJ1-5; D is perhaps TRBD1 (6 bases). This CDR3 spans 16 amino acids. V gave up 1 base and J gave up 8 bases, with 18 bases separating them. The V gene's germline CDR1 is MGHRA and CDR2 YSYEKL.

In DNA, the CDR3 is TGCAGTGCTAGAGCTCCCTTCAACTCCTACAATGAGCAGTTCTTC. Its translation is CSARAPFNSYNEQFF. The J gene is TRBJ2-1, the V gene TRBV20-1, with D hard to call. Trimming left V 1 base short and J 0 bases short, with 10 bases between. CDR3 length equals 15 residues. Germline values: CDR1 DFQATT, CDR2 SNEGSKA (reference sequence).

There are many counts of this clonotype. J is TRBJ1-2 and V is TRBV29-1; D gene unclear. In germline, CDR1 is SQVTM, CDR2 ANQGSEA. Trimming took 0 bases from V and 8 from J, leaving 13 bases between them. The CDR3 spans 13 residues. CDR3 coding DNA: TGCAGCGTTGAAGAAGAAGGGATTCACGGCTACACCTTC. Encoded protein: CSVEEEGIHGYTF.